This T cell receptor (beta chain) is drawn from a study of T cell clonality in common variable immunodeficiency. Ten or more counts support this clone. Its matching antigen is unknown. The read stops 3 residues short of the end of the CDR3; the missing end is completed from the germline J gene. Only in-frame clones appear in the TCRdb table, and some are missing; sequencing was by immunoSEQ multiplex PCR. Observed in the sample are around 30,000 clones, none of them singletons. This CDR3 is built from 16 residues. Deletions cut 1 base from V and 9 bases from J, with 19 bases between. Germline V gene data show CDR1 as LGHDT and CDR2 as YNNKEL (reference sequence). General study findings and limits: Reportedly, TCR beta sequences from common variable immunodeficiency showed fewer deletions and N-nucleotide insertions.

The sequenced sample consisted of peripheral blood mononuclear cells. This TCR came from a human donor with common variable immunodeficiency. The chain recombines TRBV3-1 (or the pseudogene TRBV3-2) with TRBJ2-1; a possible D gene is TRBD2 (6 bases). The CDR3 loop reads CASSQVLGLASSEQFF. The sequenced CDR3 bases are TGTGCCAGCAGCCAAGTTCTGGGACTCGCAAGTAGTGAG.